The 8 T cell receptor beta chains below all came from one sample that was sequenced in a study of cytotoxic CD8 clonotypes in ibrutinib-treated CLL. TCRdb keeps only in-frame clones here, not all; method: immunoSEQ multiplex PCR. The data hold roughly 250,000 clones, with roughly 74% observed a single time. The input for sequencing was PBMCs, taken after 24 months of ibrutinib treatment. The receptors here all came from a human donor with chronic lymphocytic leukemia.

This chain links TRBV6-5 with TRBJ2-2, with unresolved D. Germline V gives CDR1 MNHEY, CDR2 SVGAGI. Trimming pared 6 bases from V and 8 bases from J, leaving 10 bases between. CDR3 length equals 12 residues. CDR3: CASRKTSGELFF. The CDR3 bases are TGTGCCAGCAGGAAGACGAGTGGGGAGCTGTTTTTT.

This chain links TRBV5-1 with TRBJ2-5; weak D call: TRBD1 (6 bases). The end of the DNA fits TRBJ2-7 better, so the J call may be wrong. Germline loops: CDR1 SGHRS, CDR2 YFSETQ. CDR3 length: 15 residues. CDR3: CASSLTGTPSYEQYF. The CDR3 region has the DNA TGCGCCAGCAGCTTGACGGGGACACCCTCCTACGAGCAGTACTTC.

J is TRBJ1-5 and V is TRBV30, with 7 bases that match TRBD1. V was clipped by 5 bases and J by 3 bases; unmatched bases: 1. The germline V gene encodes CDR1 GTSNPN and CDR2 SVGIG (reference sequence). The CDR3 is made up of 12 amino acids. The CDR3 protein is CAWDRDNQPQHF. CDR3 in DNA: TGTGCCTGGGACAGGGACAATCAGCCCCAGCATTTT. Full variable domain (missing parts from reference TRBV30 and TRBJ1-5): SQTIHQWPATLVQPVGSPLSLECTVEGTSNPNLYWYRQAAGRGLQLLFYSVGIGQISSEVPQNLSASRPQDRQFILSSKKLLLSDSGFYLCAWDRDNQPQHFGDGTRLSIL.

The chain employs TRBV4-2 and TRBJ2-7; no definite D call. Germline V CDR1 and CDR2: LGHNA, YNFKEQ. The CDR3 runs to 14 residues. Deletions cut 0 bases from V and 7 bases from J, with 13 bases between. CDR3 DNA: TGTGCCAGCAGCCAAGATTTACTGGGAAGAGAGCAGTACTTC. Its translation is CASSQDLLGREQYF.

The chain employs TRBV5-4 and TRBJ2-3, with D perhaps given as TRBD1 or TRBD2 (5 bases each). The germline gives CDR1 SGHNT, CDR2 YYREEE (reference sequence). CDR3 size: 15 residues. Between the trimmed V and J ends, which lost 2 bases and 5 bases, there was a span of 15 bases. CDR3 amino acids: CASSLPGRSGDTQYF. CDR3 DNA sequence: TGTGCCAGCAGCTTACCGGGACGGTCCGGAGATACGCAGTATTTT.

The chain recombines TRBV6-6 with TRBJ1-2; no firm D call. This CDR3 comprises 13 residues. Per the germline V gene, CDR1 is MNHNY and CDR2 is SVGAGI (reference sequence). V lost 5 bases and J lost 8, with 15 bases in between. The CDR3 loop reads CASSTAQAGGYTF. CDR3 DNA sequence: TGTGCCAGCAGTACGGCGCAGGCGGGAGGCTACACCTTC.

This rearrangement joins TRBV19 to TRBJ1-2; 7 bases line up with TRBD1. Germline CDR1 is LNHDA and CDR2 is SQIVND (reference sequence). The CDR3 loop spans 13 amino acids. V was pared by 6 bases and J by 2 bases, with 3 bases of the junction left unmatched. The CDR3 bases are TGTGCCAGTAGGACAGGGACGAACTATGGCTACACCTTC. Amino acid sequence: CASRTGTNYGYTF.

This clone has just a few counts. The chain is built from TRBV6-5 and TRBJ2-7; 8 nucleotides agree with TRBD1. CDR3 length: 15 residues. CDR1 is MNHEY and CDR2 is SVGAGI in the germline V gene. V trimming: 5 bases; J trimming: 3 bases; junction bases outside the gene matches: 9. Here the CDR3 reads CASSRQGPFLYEQYF. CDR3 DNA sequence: TGTGCCAGCAGTCGACAGGGGCCGTTCCTCTACGAGCAGTACTTC.